This is a list of T cell receptor beta chains from one sample in a study of post-analysis software for immune sequencing data. TCRdb reprocessed the PCR reads via MiXCR and lists one record per CDR3 protein. The data hold fewer than 850,000 distinct CDR3 sequences, with more than 45% observed a single time. The sequencing sample was made of blood. The receptors were sampled from a girl aged 5 to 17 with multiple sclerosis. Each CDR3 is given with its conserved first and last residue. A D gene is named only where the DNA matches it firmly. Some rows mark clone size as missing; the rest say once, few, many or name a class of expanded clone.

d_call: -; v_call: TRBV29-1; clone_size: -; j_call: TRBJ2-1; cdr3_nt: TGCAGCGTTGTGGAGGGGTGGGATTACAATGGGCAGTTCTTC; cdr3_aa: CSVVEGWDYNGQFF
d_call: -; v_call: TRBV28; clone_size: -; j_call: TRBJ1-6; cdr3_nt: TGTGCCACCTCTGGATCCAGCATTGATAATTCACCCCTCCACTTT; cdr3_aa: CATSGSSIDNSPLHF
d_call: TRBD2; v_call: TRBV7-9; clone_size: -; j_call: TRBJ2-1; cdr3_nt: TGTGCCAGCAGCTCCAGACTAGCTCTGGGCGACAATGAGCAGTTCTTC; cdr3_aa: CASSSRLALGDNEQFF
d_call: -; v_call: TRBV29-1; clone_size: -; j_call: TRBJ2-1; cdr3_nt: TGCAGCGTTGAAGAGGACCCAGGTGGGTTTGGTGAGCAGTTCTTC; cdr3_aa: CSVEEDPGGFGEQFF
d_call: TRBD2; v_call: TRBV18; clone_size: -; j_call: TRBJ2-7; cdr3_nt: TGTGCCAGCTCACCATTGCAACTTTTAGCGGGAGGCTACGAGCAGTACTTC; cdr3_aa: CASSPLQLLAGGYEQYF
d_call: -; v_call: TRBV7-6; clone_size: -; j_call: TRBJ2-7; cdr3_nt: TGTGCCAGCAGCCTTCAAGTTCGTTACGAGCAGTACTTC; cdr3_aa: CASSLQVRYEQYF
d_call: -; v_call: TRBV10-3; clone_size: -; j_call: TRBJ2-1; cdr3_nt: TGTGCCATCAGTGTGCTCTCCGGGCAGGTGTGGGATGAGCAGTTCTTC; cdr3_aa: CAISVLSGQVWDEQFF
d_call: TRBD2; v_call: TRBV10-3; clone_size: -; j_call: TRBJ2-2; cdr3_nt: TGTGCCATCAGCGAGACTAGCGCGAACACCGGGGAGCTGTTTTTT; cdr3_aa: CAISETSANTGELFF
d_call: -; v_call: TRBV5-1; clone_size: once; j_call: TRBJ1-2; cdr3_nt: TGCGCCAGCAGCCCCCTAGTCCTGCGCGGCTACACCTTC; cdr3_aa: CASSPLVLRGYTF
d_call: TRBD2; v_call: TRBV28; clone_size: -; j_call: TRBJ2-7; cdr3_nt: TGTGCCAGCAGTTCTCCTTCCGGGACTAGAGGTACCTACGAGCAGTACTTC; cdr3_aa: CASSSPSGTRGTYEQYF
d_call: -; v_call: TRBV20-1; clone_size: -; j_call: TRBJ2-1; cdr3_nt: TGCAGTGCGCAAGACGGGAGCTCCTACAATGAGCAGTTCTTC; cdr3_aa: CSAQDGSSYNEQFF
d_call: -; v_call: TRBV11-2; clone_size: once; j_call: TRBJ2-5; cdr3_nt: TGTGCCAGCAGCCCCCACCCCGTTAGACGCGGGATGTACTTC; cdr3_aa: CASSPHPVRRGMYF
d_call: -; v_call: TRBV27; clone_size: -; j_call: TRBJ2-1; cdr3_nt: TGTGCCAGCAGTTTGGGCGGGAACGGGGTCTACAATGAGCAGTTCTTC; cdr3_aa: CASSLGGNGVYNEQFF
d_call: -; v_call: TRBV20-1; clone_size: few; j_call: TRBJ1-6; cdr3_nt: TGCAGTGCTAGAGATGGGCCCCGCGGGTCACCCCTCCACTTT; cdr3_aa: CSARDGPRGSPLHF
d_call: -; v_call: TRBV12-3/TRBV12-4; clone_size: -; j_call: TRBJ1-6; cdr3_nt: TGTGCCAGCAGTTTGTTTGGGCGTCACCTCCACTTT; cdr3_aa: CASSLFGRHLHF
d_call: -; v_call: TRBV3-1; clone_size: -; j_call: TRBJ1-2; cdr3_nt: TGTGCCAGCAGCCAAGACACCGGGCACGGAGCGGATGGCTACACCTTC; cdr3_aa: CASSQDTGHGADGYTF
d_call: -; v_call: TRBV29-1; clone_size: few; j_call: TRBJ2-5; cdr3_nt: TGCAGCGTTGGGCAGGGGAATCTGGAGACCCAGTACTTC; cdr3_aa: CSVGQGNLETQYF
d_call: -; v_call: TRBV7-6; clone_size: few; j_call: TRBJ2-5; cdr3_nt: TGTGCCAGCAGCTCCTCAGTACGGGAGACCCAGTACTTC; cdr3_aa: CASSSSVRETQYF
d_call: TRBD2; v_call: TRBV3-1; clone_size: -; j_call: TRBJ2-3; cdr3_nt: TGTGCCAGCAGCTCGACTAGCTCACAAGATACGCAGTATTTT; cdr3_aa: CASSSTSSQDTQYF
d_call: -; v_call: TRBV7-2; clone_size: -; j_call: TRBJ2-7; cdr3_nt: TGTGCCAGCAGCTTAAGTTTCGGGGGTCTCCCCTACGAGCAGTACTTC; cdr3_aa: CASSLSFGGLPYEQYF
d_call: TRBD2; v_call: TRBV7-2; clone_size: few; j_call: TRBJ2-1; cdr3_nt: TGTGCCAGCAGCTTGCTTTTACTAGCGGGAGATCCACACACTGAGCAGTTCTTC; cdr3_aa: CASSLLLLAGDPHTEQFF
d_call: -; v_call: TRBV20-1; clone_size: -; j_call: TRBJ2-3; cdr3_nt: TGCAGTGCAGAAGAGGGTTCGGGGCGGTGGTGGACAGATACGCAGTATTTT; cdr3_aa: CSAEEGSGRWWTDTQYF
d_call: -; v_call: TRBV20-1; clone_size: few; j_call: TRBJ2-3; cdr3_nt: TGCAGTGCCCTCCATAGCACAGATACGCAGTATTTT; cdr3_aa: CSALHSTDTQYF
d_call: -; v_call: TRBV13; clone_size: -; j_call: TRBJ1-2; cdr3_nt: TGTGCCAGCAGCTTATTGTCAGCTAACTATGGCTACACCTTC; cdr3_aa: CASSLLSANYGYTF
d_call: -; v_call: TRBV29-1; clone_size: -; j_call: TRBJ2-5; cdr3_nt: TGCAGCGCAGGACTGAGCGGAGAGACCCAGTACTTC; cdr3_aa: CSAGLSGETQYF
d_call: -; v_call: TRBV11-1; clone_size: -; j_call: TRBJ2-7; cdr3_nt: TGTGCCAGCAGCCCCCCGACAGGTGACGGGCAGTACTTC; cdr3_aa: CASSPPTGDGQYF
d_call: TRBD1; v_call: TRBV3-1; clone_size: -; j_call: TRBJ1-2; cdr3_nt: TGTGCCAGCAGCCAACTGGCAGGGGGAGGCTACACCTTC; cdr3_aa: CASSQLAGGGYTF
d_call: -; v_call: TRBV5-1; clone_size: -; j_call: TRBJ1-1; cdr3_nt: TGCGCCAGCAGCTGGCTGGGGATGGCTGAAGCTTTCTTT; cdr3_aa: CASSWLGMAEAFF
d_call: -; v_call: TRBV20-1; clone_size: -; j_call: TRBJ2-7; cdr3_nt: TGCAGTGCATATGACAGGAATGGACTGGCCTACGAGCAGTACTTC; cdr3_aa: CSAYDRNGLAYEQYF
d_call: TRBD2; v_call: TRBV27; clone_size: -; j_call: TRBJ2-3; cdr3_nt: TGTGCCAGCAGGCGCGGGCGGGGGAATACGCAGTATTTT; cdr3_aa: CASRRGRGNTQYF
d_call: -; v_call: TRBV28; clone_size: -; j_call: TRBJ1-1; cdr3_nt: TGTGCCAGCATTCGACACCCTAACGGTGCTGAAGCTTTCTTT; cdr3_aa: CASIRHPNGAEAFF
d_call: TRBD1; v_call: TRBV7-2; clone_size: -; j_call: TRBJ2-5; cdr3_nt: TGTGCCAGCAGCTCCGACAGGGTAGGAGGAGAGACCCAGTACTTC; cdr3_aa: CASSSDRVGGETQYF
d_call: -; v_call: TRBV4-3; clone_size: few; j_call: TRBJ1-6; cdr3_nt: TGCGCCAGCAGCCAAGGGTGGGCCGAGGGGTCACCCCTCCACTTT; cdr3_aa: CASSQGWAEGSPLHF
d_call: -; v_call: TRBV20-1; clone_size: -; j_call: TRBJ2-5; cdr3_nt: TGCAGTGCTAGAGATCGGAGGCGTAGCCAAGAGACCCAGTACTTC; cdr3_aa: CSARDRRRSQETQYF
d_call: TRBD2; v_call: TRBV6-2/TRBV6-3; clone_size: -; j_call: TRBJ2-7; cdr3_nt: TGTGCCAGCAGTGCCCCCCCTAGCGGGGCGGCCTACGAGCAGTACTTC; cdr3_aa: CASSAPPSGAAYEQYF
d_call: TRBD2; v_call: TRBV15; clone_size: -; j_call: TRBJ2-7; cdr3_nt: TGTGCCACCAGCAGGGGAACTAGCGGGAGACCCCAGCAGTACTTC; cdr3_aa: CATSRGTSGRPQQYF
d_call: TRBD2; v_call: TRBV7-7; clone_size: -; j_call: TRBJ2-5; cdr3_nt: TGTGCTAGCAGCCGGGGGCTAGCGGGAGCAGAGACCCAGTACTTC; cdr3_aa: CASSRGLAGAETQYF
d_call: -; v_call: TRBV4-3; clone_size: -; j_call: TRBJ2-2; cdr3_nt: TGCGCCAGCAGCGAAACCCTGGAGGGGTACACCGGGGAGCTGTTTTTT; cdr3_aa: CASSETLEGYTGELFF
d_call: -; v_call: TRBV6-4; clone_size: -; j_call: TRBJ2-1; cdr3_nt: TGTGCCAGCAGTGATGTGGGACGGGATATGAATGAGCAGTTCTTC; cdr3_aa: CASSDVGRDMNEQFF
d_call: TRBD2; v_call: TRBV7-9; clone_size: few; j_call: TRBJ2-1; cdr3_nt: TGTGCCAGCAGCTTCGGGGCTAGCGGGAGGGACAATGAGCAGTTCTTC; cdr3_aa: CASSFGASGRDNEQFF